The 19 T cell receptor beta chains below come from one sample, sequenced in a study of cytomegalovirus exposure and HLA in healthy donors. PCR primers comprised 60 Vbeta and 13 Jbeta primers. This table comes from immunoSEQ multiplex PCR, and its TCRdb copy is limited to in-frame clones, with some not included. The sample yields some 95,000 clones, roughly 70% seen once. The specimen was PBMCs. The source is a woman between 18 and 29 years old in good health and CMV-seropositive.

The J gene is TRBJ2-3, the V gene TRBV7-9; 8 nucleotides agree with TRBD1. V dropped 1 base and J dropped 2; count of bases not matched to a gene: 8. This CDR3 comprises 17 residues. Germline V lookup: CDR1 SEHNR, CDR2 FQNEAQ (reference sequence). The CDR3 sequence: CASSLGTGFWDTDTQYF. The CDR3 DNA is TGTGCCAGCAGCTTAGGGACAGGGTTTTGGGACACAGATACGCAGTATTTT.

The genes are TRBV5-5 and TRBJ2-5; 9 nucleotides match TRBD1. The CDR3 is 15 amino acids. Germline assignment: CDR1 SGHKS and CDR2 YYEKEE (reference sequence). The J segment lost 5 bases and the V segment lost 3 bases, leaving 8 bases of the junction unmatched. The CDR3 DNA sequence: TGTGCCAGCAGCTCCCTGACAGGGGGGATGGAGACCCAGTACTTC. Its protein product is CASSSLTGGMETQYF. The whole variable domain, remainder taken from reference TRBV5-5 and TRBJ2-5, is DAGVTQSPTHLIKTRGQQVTLRCSPISGHKSVSWYQQVLGQGPQFIFQYYEKEERGRGNFPDRFSARQFPNYSSELNVNALLLGDSALYLCASSSLTGGMETQYFGPGTRLLVL.

The rearrangement links TRBV14 to TRBJ2-7; no firm D call. Trimming took 0 bases from V and 0 from J, leaving 12 bases between them. Germline CDR1 reads SGHDN; CDR2 reads FVKESK. This CDR3 has 16 amino acids. CDR3 nucleotide sequence: TGTGCCAGCAGCCAAGATCACCCCAGGAACTCCTACGAGCAGTACTTC. Translation: CASSQDHPRNSYEQYF.

The chain uses TRBV18 and TRBJ2-1; 9 positions agree with TRBD2. The CDR3 is 16 residues long. V dropped 1 base and J dropped 3; count of bases not matched to a gene: 4. Germline CDR1 and CDR2: KGHSH and LQKENI. CDR3 in amino acids: CASSPRSTSGYNEQFF. The CDR3, as DNA: TGTGCCAGCTCACCACGATCGACTAGCGGCTACAATGAGCAGTTCTTC. The variable domain in full, completed from reference TRBV18 and TRBJ2-1, reads NAGVMQNPRHLVRRRGQEARLRCSPMKGHSHVYWYRQLPEEGLKFMVYLQKENIIDESGMPKERFSAEFPKEGPSILRIQQVVRGDSAAYFCASSPRSTSGYNEQFFGPGTRLTVL.

The rearrangement joins TRBV18 to TRBJ2-1, with 7 bases lining up with TRBD1. The CDR3 runs 16 residues. J lost 6 bases, V lost 3 bases, and 11 bases had no gene match. Looked up from germline, CDR1 is KGHSH and CDR2 is LQKENI. The CDR3 DNA is TGTGCCAGCTCACCGATAGGGGGCCCTCGCTCCAATGAGCAGTTCTTC. Its translation: CASSPIGGPRSNEQFF.

In this sample, this clone turned up a few times. The chain combines TRBV7-8 with TRBJ2-3, with a weak D call TRBD1 (6 bases). CDR1 is SGHVS and CDR2 is FQNEAQ in the germline V gene. V dropped 5 bases and J dropped 3 bases, with 18 bases sitting between them. This CDR3 comprises 16 residues. CDR3 protein: CASSLRPQGFTDTQYF. The DNA of the CDR3 is TGTGCCAGCAGCCTTCGCCCACAGGGTTTTACAGATACGCAGTATTTT. The full variable domain, its missing parts supplied by reference TRBV7-8 and TRBJ2-3, is GAGVSQSPRYKVAKRGQDVALRCDPISGHVSLFWYQQALGQGPEFLTYFQNEAQLDKSGLPSDRFFAERPEGSVSTLKIQRTQQEDSAVYLCASSLRPQGFTDTQYFGPGTRLTVL.

The genes are TRBV7-9 and TRBJ2-5, with a tentative D call TRBD1 (6 bases). Looked up from germline, CDR1 is SEHNR and CDR2 is FQNEAQ (reference sequence). The CDR3 has 15 amino acids. V was clipped by 1 base and J by 2 bases, with 11 bases between them. CDR3 loop: CASSLVGTLQETQYF. CDR3 sequence (DNA): TGTGCCAGCAGCTTAGTGGGGACATTACAAGAGACCCAGTACTTC.

This clone was seen a few times. The chain combines TRBV6-5 with TRBJ1-1; 8 bases fit TRBD1. J gave up 3 bases and V 5 bases, and 5 bases lay outside the gene matches. Germline V gives CDR1 MNHEY, CDR2 SVGAGI. The CDR3 has 14 residues. This chain's CDR3 is CASSGQGRDTEAFF. The CDR3 nucleotides are TGTGCCAGCAGTGGACAGGGCCGGGACACTGAAGCTTTCTTT.

As DNA, the CDR3 is TGTGCCAGCAGTTTATCATCCGGGGATGAGCAGTTCTTC. It is translated as CASSLSSGDEQFF. The chain combines TRBV27 with TRBJ2-1; possibly TRBD2 for D (5 bases). V was shortened by 0 bases and J by 8 bases, with 8 bases between the two germline ends. Germline CDR1 MNHEY, CDR2 SMNVEV (reference sequence). This CDR3 has 13 amino acids.

The V call is TRBV19, the J call TRBJ2-1, with 10 bases matching TRBD1. Germline-derived CDR1 and CDR2 are LNHDA and SQIVND (reference sequence). Trimming removed 7 bases from V and 6 bases from J; junction bases left unmatched: 9. The CDR3 covers 15 residues. The chain's CDR3 is CASTIPGQGINEQFF. Written as DNA, the CDR3 is TGTGCCAGTACCATTCCGGGACAGGGGATCAATGAGCAGTTCTTC.

This clone was recorded once. This chain links TRBV10-3 with TRBJ1-1; no clear D gene. From germline, CDR1 is ENHRY and CDR2 SYGVKD. Trimming removed 5 bases at V and 1 base at J, with 8 bases between. CDR3 length: 13 residues. This CDR3 is CAISSPWNTEAFF. The CDR3 DNA reads as TGTGCCATCAGTTCCCCCTGGAACACTGAAGCTTTCTTT.

The chain uses TRBV5-4 and TRBJ1-1; D remains unclear. This CDR3 is 13 amino acids long. Germline CDR1 and CDR2: SGHNT and YYREEE (reference sequence). V was cut by 4 bases and J by 3 bases, with 10 bases left in between. CDR3 sequence (DNA): TGTGCCAGCAGCCCCCGGTCCGACACTGAAGCTTTCTTT. Its translation: CASSPRSDTEAFF.

The rearrangement links TRBV10-3 to TRBJ1-1, with D perhaps matching TRBD1 (5 bases). The V end was cut by 3 bases, the J end by 4 bases, with 12 bases between. Germline CDR1 is ENHRY and CDR2 is SYGVKD. The CDR3 spans 14 residues. The CDR3 DNA sequence: TGTGCCATCAGTGACGGCAGGGAGGTCACTGAAGCTTTCTTT. It specifies CAISDGREVTEAFF.

This clone has more than one count but fewer than ten. J is TRBJ2-7 and V is TRBV9; a weak D match, TRBD1 (5 bases). CDR1 is SGDLS and CDR2 is YYNGEE in the germline V gene. Trimming stripped 0 bases from V and 5 bases from J, with 9 bases between. The CDR3 covers 13 residues. In DNA, the CDR3 is TGTGCCAGCAGCGTAGGGGGCGAAAACGAGCAGTACTTC. Amino acid sequence: CASSVGGENEQYF.

V is TRBV10-3 and J is TRBJ2-1, with TRBD1 matching over 9 bases. The V segment lost 0 bases and the J segment 7 bases; nucleotides outside the gene matches: 4. The CDR3 has 15 residues. Germline CDR1 ENHRY, CDR2 SYGVKD. The CDR3 nucleotides read TGTGCCATCAGTGAGTCGGGACAGGGTTGGAATGAGCAGTTCTTC. Translating gives CAISESGQGWNEQFF.

This clone came up a few times. This chain connects TRBV14 to TRBJ2-1; no definite D call. The CDR3 is 15 residues long. Germline values: CDR1 SGHDN, CDR2 FVKESK. Trimming pared 0 bases from V and 6 bases from J, leaving 12 bases between. CDR3 DNA sequence: TGTGCCAGCAGCCAAGAAATTGGGCTGCGCAATGAGCAGTTCTTC. Translation gives CASSQEIGLRNEQFF.

This clone was seen more than once but under ten times. This chain joins TRBV10-1 and TRBJ2-7; TRBD1 agrees at 8 bases. The V gene end was trimmed by 11 bases and the J gene end by 1 base; junction bases not matched to a gene: 13. Germline-derived CDR1 and CDR2 are WNHNN and SYGVQD (reference sequence). The CDR3 length is 15 residues. CDR3 sequence (DNA): TGCGCCCCGGTTACCGGACAGGGAAGATCCTACGAGCAGTACTTC. It codes for CAPVTGQGRSYEQYF.

The sample holds a few counts of this clone. The rearrangement uses TRBV7-8 and TRBJ2-3; D might be TRBD2 (5 bases). This CDR3 is built from 16 residues. Deletions cut 4 bases from V and 0 bases from J, with 14 bases between. Germline-derived CDR1 and CDR2 are SGHVS and FQNEAQ. CDR3 sequence reads: CASSSSQWTSTDTQYF. The CDR3 DNA is TGTGCCAGCAGCTCATCCCAATGGACTAGCACAGATACGCAGTATTTT.

The chain has TRBV7-2 and TRBJ1-1; tentatively, D is TRBD1 (6 bases). This CDR3 is 15 amino acids long. V dropped 5 bases and J dropped 10 bases, with 23 bases sitting between them. The germline gives CDR1 SGHTA, CDR2 FQGNSA. The CDR3 reads CASSRTPGVGVRAFF. DNA for the CDR3: TGTGCCAGCAGCCGGACCCCAGGGGTTGGGGTTCGAGCTTTCTTT.